These 29 T cell receptor beta chains came from one sample sequenced in a study of identical twins. MiXCR was run by TCRdb on the 5' RACE reads, yielding one entry per CDR3 protein. The data hold around 490,000 distinct CDR3 sequences, with 13% to 15% observed a single time. The same sample was also used in a study of yellow fever vaccine responses in identical twins.

What was sequenced was CD4+ T cells sorted from blood. The receptors were gathered from a young woman in good health.

Only a few counts were recorded for this clonotype. The rearrangement uses TRBV20-1 and TRBJ2-1, with D unresolved. CDR3 length: 18 residues. V was shortened by 6 bases and J by 0 bases, with 24 bases between the two germline ends. The germline gives CDR1 DFQATT, CDR2 SNEGSKA (reference sequence). The CDR3 reads CSAVNRWSGLSSYNEQFF. For the CDR3, the DNA is TGCAGTGCGGTAAATCGTTGGTCGGGCCTGAGCTCCTACAATGAGCAGTTCTTC.

This clonotype appeared many times. The chain couples TRBV20-1 to TRBJ2-7; 7 nucleotides line up with TRBD2. This CDR3 is 12 amino acids long. V was pared by 3 bases and J by 3 bases, with 2 bases of the junction left unmatched. Germline loops: CDR1 DFQATT, CDR2 SNEGSKA (reference sequence). CDR3 in DNA: TGCAGTGCTAGTGGGGGGGGCTACGAGCAGTACTTC. Translation gives CSASGGGYEQYF.

This chain links TRBV5-6 with TRBJ2-1; D gene uncertain. Germline V gives CDR1 SGHDT, CDR2 YYEEEE. V was shortened by 5 bases and J by 10 bases, with 10 bases between the two germline ends. The CDR3 contains 11 residues. The CDR3 coding sequence is TGTGCCAGCAGTCAATTAGGCGAGCAGTTCTTC. It yields the protein CASSQLGEQFF.

The chain links TRBV28 to TRBJ2-5; D not resolved. The CDR3 is 12 amino acids. Germline loops: CDR1 MDHEN, CDR2 SYDVKM. V was shortened by 5 bases and J by 3 bases, with 7 bases between the two germline ends. CDR3: CASSPKEETQYF. The CDR3 DNA reads as TGTGCCAGCAGTCCAAAGGAAGAGACCCAGTACTTC.

This sequence joins TRBV2 and TRBJ2-3; D possibly corresponds to TRBD2 (5 bases). Germline CDR1 SNHLY, CDR2 FYNNEI. The CDR3 consists of 15 residues. V was pared by 10 bases and J by 4 bases, with 21 bases between. DNA of the CDR3: TGTGCCATCCCGGGGAAGGGCGGATATGCAGATACGCAGTATTTT. Protein: CAIPGKGGYADTQYF.

This clonotype came up a few times. CDR3 in DNA: TGTGCCAGCAGCCAGTGGGACCCGCCCTACGAGCAGTACTTC. Amino acids: CASSQWDPPYEQYF. V is TRBV5-4 and J is TRBJ2-7, with D possibly being TRBD1 or TRBD2 (5 bases each). Trimming stripped 4 bases from V and 2 bases from J, with 13 bases between. Germline V lookup: CDR1 SGHNT, CDR2 YYREEE (reference sequence). This CDR3 spans 14 amino acids.

The chain employs TRBV29-1 and TRBJ2-7; D not certain. V was clipped by 4 bases and J by 1 base, with 14 bases between them. This CDR3 is 14 amino acids long. Germline values: CDR1 SQVTM, CDR2 ANQGSEA. The CDR3 nucleotides read TGCAGCGTTGTCCGGCAGTCACGGTCCTACGAGCAGTACTTC. Protein: CSVVRQSRSYEQYF.

The rearrangement joins TRBV12-3 or TRBV12-4 to TRBJ2-3, with a possible D match to TRBD1 (6 bases). Trimming took off 2 bases at V and 2 bases at J, with 8 bases between the two ends. The CDR3 sequence is 14 residues long. CDR3: CASSLSGVTDTQYF. CDR3 in DNA: TGTGCCAGCAGTTTATCAGGGGTCACAGATACGCAGTATTTT.

The chain carries TRBV28 and TRBJ2-5; 8 bases fit TRBD2. The length of the CDR3 is 14 residues. V gave up 3 bases and J gave up 10 bases; unmatched junction bases: 10. CDR1 MDHEN and CDR2 SYDVKM come from the germline V gene. In DNA, the CDR3 is TGTGCCAGCAGTTTGCGACTACGAGGGACTAGCCAGTACTTC. Protein: CASSLRLRGTSQYF.

V usage is TRBV7-6 and J usage is TRBJ2-1, with D perhaps TRBD1 (5 bases). The CDR3 covers 15 residues. V was cut by 9 bases and J by 6 bases, with 21 bases left in between. The germline CDR1 and CDR2 sequences are SGHVS and FNYEAQ. This chain's CDR3 is CASVGRAPVGNEQFF. In DNA, the CDR3 is TGTGCCAGTGTGGGGCGAGCCCCAGTGGGCAATGAGCAGTTCTTC.

The rearrangement links TRBV20-1 to TRBJ2-2; D unresolved. V lost 6 bases and J lost 7, with 12 bases in between. The CDR3 contains 12 residues. The V gene's germline CDR1 is DFQATT and CDR2 SNEGSKA (reference sequence). CDR3 sequence: CSARNEVGELFF. In DNA, the CDR3 is TGCAGTGCCAGGAACGAGGTCGGGGAGCTGTTTTTT.

This clonotype was observed many times. The chain combines TRBV20-1 with TRBJ2-2, with TRBD2 as a possible D gene (5 bases). CDR3 length equals 14 residues. Trimming removed 5 bases from V and 0 bases from J, with 10 bases in between. Per germline, CDR1 DFQATT and CDR2 SNEGSKA (reference sequence). The CDR3, as DNA: TGCAGTGCTGGGCGGGCTACGAACACCGGGGAGCTGTTTTTT. This encodes CSAGRATNTGELFF.

This clonotype was detected many times. This chain joins TRBV10-3 and TRBJ2-7; no clear D gene. CDR1 and CDR2 (germline): ENHRY, SYGVKD. CDR3 size: 13 residues. Trimming shortened V by 10 bases and J by 5 bases, and 18 bases separated the two germline ends. The CDR3 region is CATRKNDNNEQYF. The CDR3 DNA reads TGTGCCACCCGCAAAAACGACAACAACGAGCAGTACTTC.

This clonotype was seen more than once but under ten times. The chain recombines TRBV4-2 with TRBJ2-7; unclear D gene. The V gene lost 0 bases and the J gene lost 1 base, with 10 bases spanning the gap. This CDR3 comprises 15 residues. From germline, CDR1 is LGHNA and CDR2 YNFKEQ. CDR3 coding DNA: TGTGCCAGCAGCCAAGATTGGGCCGGTTCCTACGAGCAGTACTTC. This codes for CASSQDWAGSYEQYF.

The V gene is TRBV20-1, the J gene TRBJ1-6; D ambiguous. Trimming stripped 0 bases from V and 9 bases from J, with 12 bases between. Germline V CDR1 and CDR2: DFQATT, SNEGSKA (reference sequence). CDR3 size: 14 residues. This chain's CDR3 is CSARDLLEASPLHF. CDR3 sequence (DNA): TGCAGTGCTAGAGATCTGCTGGAGGCTTCACCCCTCCACTTT.

This clonotype was counted only a few times. DNA for the CDR3: TGCAGTGCGACCCCCTCGTCGGGCTTGGAGACCCAGTACTTC. Amino acid sequence: CSATPSSGLETQYF. The chain recombines TRBV20-1 with TRBJ2-5; D unclear. CDR1 is DFQATT and CDR2 is SNEGSKA in the germline V gene (reference sequence). This CDR3 comprises 14 residues. V lost 6 bases to trimming and J lost 5 bases, with 19 bases between them.

This chain connects TRBV24-1 to TRBJ2-1; D may correspond to TRBD1 or TRBD2 (5 bases each). V shed 5 bases and J shed 0 bases, with 10 bases lying between them. The germline V gene has CDR1 KGHDR and CDR2 SFDVKD. There are 15 residues in the CDR3. CDR3 sequence reads: CATSAPGSSYNEQFF. CDR3 coding DNA: TGTGCCACCAGTGCTCCAGGGAGCTCCTACAATGAGCAGTTCTTC.

Written as DNA, the CDR3 is TGTGCCAGCAGTCGGACACCTACTACCGGGGAGCTGTTTTTT. The encoded protein is CASSRTPTTGELFF. The chain employs TRBV25-1 and TRBJ2-2; D perhaps matches TRBD1 (5 bases). From germline, CDR1 is MGHDK and CDR2 SYGVNS. The CDR3 sequence is 14 residues long. The V end was cut by 5 bases, the J end by 5 bases, with 12 bases between.

This chain links TRBV12-3 or TRBV12-4 with TRBJ2-2; D unresolved. V lost 5 bases to trimming and J lost 3 bases, with 16 bases between them. The CDR3 has 16 amino acids. The CDR3 DNA sequence: TGTGCCAGCAGTCCCCAGATGGGGTGGGACACCGGGGAGCTGTTTTTT. This sequence encodes CASSPQMGWDTGELFF.

The chain links TRBV20-1 to TRBJ2-3, with a possible D match to TRBD1 (6 bases). Deletions cut 6 bases from V and 1 base from J, with 14 bases between. Germline-derived CDR1 and CDR2 are DFQATT and SNEGSKA (reference sequence). The CDR3 has 14 amino acids. The CDR3 DNA is TGCAGTGCACAAAACAGGGTTGGCACAGATACGCAGTATTTT. Translated, it gives CSAQNRVGTDTQYF.

V gene TRBV5-4 combines with J gene TRBJ2-3, with TRBD2 matching over 7 bases. Germline CDR1 SGHNT, CDR2 YYREEE (reference sequence). Trimming removed 1 base from V and 6 bases from J; junction bases left unmatched: 2. The CDR3 sequence is 13 residues long. CDR3 sequence (DNA): TGTGCCAGCAGCTTGTTGCGGGAGGATACGCAGTATTTT. It codes for CASSLLREDTQYF.

This clonotype was counted a few times. The chain combines TRBV12-3 or TRBV12-4 with TRBJ1-2; TRBD1 aligns across 7 bases. Trimming removed 7 bases from V and 2 bases from J; junction bases left unmatched: 4. This CDR3 comprises 13 residues. The CDR3 nucleotides are TGTGCCAGCAAAGGACAGGCAAACTATGGCTACACCTTC. Protein product: CASKGQANYGYTF.

In its sample, this clonotype was seen many times. CDR3 amino acids: CASSSGAREGNTIYF. CDR3 in DNA: TGTGCCAGCAGTTCGGGGGCCAGGGAAGGAAACACCATATATTTT. The V gene is TRBV12-3 or TRBV12-4, the J gene TRBJ1-3, with D perhaps matching TRBD1 (6 bases). The V gene lost 4 bases and the J gene lost 4 bases, with 14 bases spanning the gap. The CDR3 loop spans 15 amino acids.

The gene calls are TRBV6-1 and TRBJ2-6, with D hard to call. V was cut by 4 bases and J by 2 bases, with 12 bases left in between. This CDR3 region has 16 residues. Germline V gives CDR1 MNHNS, CDR2 SASEGT. The CDR3 loop reads CASSVLGNTGANVLTF. CDR3 in DNA: TGTGCCAGCAGTGTATTAGGCAATACTGGGGCCAACGTCCTGACTTTC.

Only a few counts were recorded for this clonotype. The chain joins TRBV7-3 to TRBJ2-2, with 12 positions matching TRBD2. Trimming removed 5 bases from V and 6 bases from J; junction bases left unmatched: 4. The CDR3 covers 15 residues. CDR1 is SGHTA, CDR2 FQGTGA, per germline. For the CDR3, the DNA is TGTGCCAGCAGCCCCCGACTAGCGGGAGCCGGGGAGCTGTTTTTT. Translating gives CASSPRLAGAGELFF.

The chain combines TRBV5-8 with TRBJ2-7; D is perhaps TRBD1 (6 bases). V lost 7 bases, J lost 2 bases, and 16 bases lay in between. The CDR3 extends over 14 amino acids. Germline CDR1 is SGHTS and CDR2 is YDEGEE. The CDR3 here is CASGPGQFPYEQYV. DNA for the CDR3: TGTGCCAGCGGCCCTGGACAGTTCCCCTACGAGCAGTACGTC.

This clonotype was picked up a small number of times. The chain is built from TRBV7-9 and TRBJ1-1, with D possibly being TRBD1 (6 bases). Trimming removed 7 bases from V and 5 bases from J, with 11 bases in between. Germline V gene sequence: CDR1 SEHNR, CDR2 FQNEAQ (reference sequence). The CDR3 contains 12 residues. CDR3 protein: CASNPGVTEAFF. In nucleotides, the CDR3 is TGTGCCAGCAACCCAGGGGTTACTGAAGCTTTCTTT. Using reference TRBV7-9 and TRBJ1-1 for the parts outside the CDR3, the full variable domain is DTGVSQNPRHKITKRGQNVTFRCDPISEHNRLYWYRQTLGQGPEFLTYFQNEAQLEKSRLLSDRFSAERPKGSFSTLEIQRTEQGDSAMYLCASNPGVTEAFFGQGTRLTVV.

This clonotype occurred a few times. The chain links TRBV24-1 to TRBJ1-5, with 7 bases that match TRBD1. This CDR3 is built from 15 residues. Per germline, CDR1 KGHDR and CDR2 SFDVKD. After removal of 4 bases from V and 5 bases from J, the junction contained 7 bases not matched to a gene. The CDR3: CATSDPGTADQPQHF. The CDR3 nucleotides read TGTGCCACCAGTGACCCCGGGACAGCCGATCAGCCCCAGCATTTT.

This chain uses TRBV12-3 or TRBV12-4 with TRBJ2-7, with D possibly being TRBD1 (6 bases). This CDR3 spans 15 amino acids. V dropped 3 bases and J dropped 0 bases, with 12 bases sitting between them. This chain's CDR3 is CASSFPDRSSYEQYF. The CDR3, as DNA: TGTGCCAGCAGTTTCCCTGACAGGAGCTCCTACGAGCAGTACTTC.